This TCR beta chain was sequenced for a study of vaccination and CD4 T cells after COVID-19. Oncomine TCR Beta short-read sequencing was applied to DNA from cultured CD4+ T cells. TCRdb reprocessed the PCR reads with MiXCR, giving one entry per CDR3 protein. The sample shows a few thousand distinct CDR3 sequences, roughly 20% of them seen only once. The treatment was: approximately nine-day PBMC culture with coronavirus spike peptide pools or control peptides (ViraFEST assay). The germline gives CDR1 LNHNV, CDR2 YYDKDF (reference sequence). V lost 0 bases, J lost 0 bases, and 11 bases lay in between. This CDR3 region has 16 residues. Concerning this clonotype itself: Its target is not known.

The sample consisted of CD4+ T cells from blood, cultured in vitro. The TCR sequence derives from a human donor who had recovered from COVID-19. The rearrangement links TRBV15 to TRBJ1-2; no reliable D call. Written as DNA, the CDR3 is TGTGCCACCAGCAGAGATCTGGGGAGTGCTAACTATGGCTACACCTTC. Translating gives CATSRDLGSANYGYTF. Together with reference TRBV15 and TRBJ1-2, the CDR3 gives the full variable domain: DAMVIQNPRYQVTQFGKPVTLSCSQTLNHNVMYWYQQKSSQAPKLLFHYYDKDFNNEADTPDNFQSRRPNTSFCFLDIRSPGLGDTAMYLCATSRDLGSANYGYTFGSGTRLTVV.